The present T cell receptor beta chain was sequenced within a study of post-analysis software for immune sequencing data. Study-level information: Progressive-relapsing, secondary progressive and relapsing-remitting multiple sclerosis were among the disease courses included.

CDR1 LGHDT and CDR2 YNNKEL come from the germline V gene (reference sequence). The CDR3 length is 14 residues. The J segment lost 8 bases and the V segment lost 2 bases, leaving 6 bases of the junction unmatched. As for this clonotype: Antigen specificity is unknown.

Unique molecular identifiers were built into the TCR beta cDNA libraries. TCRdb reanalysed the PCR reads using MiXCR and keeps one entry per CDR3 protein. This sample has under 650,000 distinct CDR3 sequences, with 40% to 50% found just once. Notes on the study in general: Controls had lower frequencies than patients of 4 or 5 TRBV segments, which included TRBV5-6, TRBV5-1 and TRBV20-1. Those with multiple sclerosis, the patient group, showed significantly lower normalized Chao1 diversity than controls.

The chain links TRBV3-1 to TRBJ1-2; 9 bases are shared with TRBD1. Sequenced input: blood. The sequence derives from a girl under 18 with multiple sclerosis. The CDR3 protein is CASSQRTGVVGYTF. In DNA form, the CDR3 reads TGTGCCAGCAGCCAACGGACAGGGGTGGTGGGCTACACCTTC.